A selection of T cell receptor beta chains follows, all from one sample in a study of control samples from healthy donors and cancer patients. Generated by immunoSEQ multiplex PCR, the TCRdb table keeps only in-frame clones and is missing some. The table records roughly 150,000 clones, 75% to 90% of them present only once. Sequences were obtained from blood. Receptor source: a man aged 30 to 45 in good health. Each CDR3 is given with its conserved first and last residue. Fields, in order: D gene, V gene, clone size, J gene, CDR3 DNA, CDR3 protein. The D gene is left open where the match is weak. The size field is filled for only some rows; it gives once, few, many or a size class.

TRBD2	TRBV7-3	.	TRBJ2-3	TGTGCCAGCAGCTTAATTGCCAGCGGGGGGCTGGGCACAGATACGCAGTATTTT	CASSLIASGGLGTDTQYF
TRBD1	TRBV6-5	once	TRBJ1-6	TGTGCCAGCAGTTACACCTGGGACAGGGAAAATTCACCCCTCCACTTT	CASSYTWDRENSPLHF
TRBD1	TRBV7-2	.	TRBJ2-7	TGTGCCAGCAGCTTAGTAGGGACAGAATACGAGCAGTACTTC	CASSLVGTEYEQYF
.	TRBV4-3	.	TRBJ2-7	TGCGCCAGCAGCCAAGATCGCACGGGATACGAGCAGTACTTC	CASSQDRTGYEQYF
.	TRBV7-3	.	TRBJ1-2	TGTGCCAGCAGCCCGGGAGCCTACTATGGCTACACCTTC	CASSPGAYYGYTF
.	TRBV5-1	.	TRBJ2-1	TGCGCCAGCAGGGTAGAGGGAGAAAATGAGCAGTTCTTC	CASRVEGENEQFF
TRBD2	TRBV14	.	TRBJ2-7	TGTGCCAGCAGCAAGGGACTAGCGTACGAGCAGTACTTC	CASSKGLAYEQYF
.	TRBV25-1	.	TRBJ2-3	TGTGCCAGCAGTGAACATACAGCCGTTAGCACAGATACGCAGTATTTT	CASSEHTAVSTDTQYF
.	TRBV4-1	.	TRBJ2-2	TGCGCCAGCAGCCACCAGGCAAGTGGTAACACCGGGGAGCTGTTTTTT	CASSHQASGNTGELFF
.	TRBV24-1	few	TRBJ2-1	TGTGCCACCAGTGATTTACGTGGGCATGAGCAGTTCTTC	CATSDLRGHEQFF
.	TRBV7-9	once	TRBJ2-7	TGTGCCAGCAGGCCAGTTCAGGGTTCCTACGAGCAGTACTTC	CASRPVQGSYEQYF
.	TRBV21-1	.	TRBJ1-2	TGTGCCAGCAGCAAAGGTAGACCTGGGACAGGGACAACTAACTATGGCTACACCTTC	CASSKGRPGTGTTNYGYTF
.	TRBV12-2	.	TRBJ1-5	TGTGCAAGTCGCTTAGTCCAACAGCGGGGTCAGCCCCAGCATTTT	CASRLVQQRGQPQHF
.	TRBV25-1	.	TRBJ1-2	TGTGCCAGCAGTAGAGAGGGGGGAGGTCGCGGCTACACCTTC	CASSREGGGRGYTF
TRBD1	TRBV11-3	.	TRBJ1-6	TGTGCCAGCAGTCGGGACAGGGTAGGATCACCCCTCCACTTT	CASSRDRVGSPLHF
.	TRBV4-1	few	TRBJ1-2	TGCGCCAGCAGCCAAGATCCGGCAGTCTATGGCTACACCTTC	CASSQDPAVYGYTF
.	TRBV27	.	TRBJ1-1	TGTGCCACCCGACTCGGAACGAACACTGAAGCTTTCTTT	CATRLGTNTEAFF
.	TRBV12-3/TRBV12-4	.	TRBJ2-7	TGTGCCAGCAGTCGGGACCGCGCCTACGAGCAGTACTTC	CASSRDRAYEQYF
.	TRBV3-1/TRBV3-2	.	TRBJ2-7	TGTGCCAGCAGCCTCGGGACCATCTCCTACGAGCAGTACTTC	CASSLGTISYEQYF
.	TRBV7-9	.	TRBJ2-7	TGTGCCAGCAGCTTAGCCCCGGGACTCGTCTACGAGCAGTACTTC	CASSLAPGLVYEQYF
.	TRBV5-1	.	TRBJ1-5	TGCGCCAGCAGCCCGCAGGGTGATCAGCCCCAGCATTTT	CASSPQGDQPQHF
TRBD2	TRBV4-3	.	TRBJ2-3	TGCGCCAGCAGCCCTAGCGGGGGGACAGATACGCAGTATTTT	CASSPSGGTDTQYF